This T cell receptor (beta chain) was identified in a study of tumor-infiltrating lymphocytes in primary liver carcinoma. Using a constant-region primer together with ProtoScript II reverse transcriptase, TCR beta cDNA was made from approximately 0.55 ug of total RNA. Three nested multiplex PCR rounds of slightly modified ARM-PCR generated TCR beta libraries. Each of the first two PCR rounds ran approximately 11 cycles with TRBV1-TRBV30 forward and C-beta reverse primers. TCRdb re-called the multiplex PCR reads with MiXCR, one entry per CDR3 protein. The table lists just over 300,000 distinct CDR3 sequences, almost 60% of them singletons, with approximately 17% in the top ten. Germline trimming cut 6 bases from V and 6 bases from J; bases unmatched to any gene: 16. CDR3 length equals 17 residues. Germline V gene data show CDR1 as SQVTM and CDR2 as ANQGSEA. The study's findings and limits: Tumor region pairs overlapped more than did tumor-adjacent and tumor-blood pairs. Owing to bulk unsorted samples, no comparison was made between CD4+ and CD8+ repertoires.

This clonotype was found a few times. Antigen: not known. Both blood RNA, taken from unsorted whole blood, and germline DNA were extracted. Sequenced material: peripheral blood. The clonotype comes from a woman in her thirties with primary liver carcinoma and hepatitis B virus infection. The chain joins TRBV29-1 to TRBJ2-1; 11 bases map to TRBD2. CDR3 region: CSVRRLAGTHGTNEQFF. The DNA for the CDR3 is TGCAGCGTAAGGAGACTAGCGGGAACCCATGGTACCAATGAGCAGTTCTTC.